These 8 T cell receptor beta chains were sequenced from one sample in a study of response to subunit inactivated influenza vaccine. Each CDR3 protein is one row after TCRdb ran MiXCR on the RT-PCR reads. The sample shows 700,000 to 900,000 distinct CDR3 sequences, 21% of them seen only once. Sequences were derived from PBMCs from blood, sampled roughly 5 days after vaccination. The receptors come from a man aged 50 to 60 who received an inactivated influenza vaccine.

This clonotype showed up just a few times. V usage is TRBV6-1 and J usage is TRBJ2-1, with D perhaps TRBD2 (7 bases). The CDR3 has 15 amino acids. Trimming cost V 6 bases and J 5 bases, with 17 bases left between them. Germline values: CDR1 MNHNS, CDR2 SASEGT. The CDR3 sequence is CASRQGTTGNNEQFF. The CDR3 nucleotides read TGTGCCAGCAGGCAGGGGACTACCGGAAACAATGAGCAGTTCTTC.

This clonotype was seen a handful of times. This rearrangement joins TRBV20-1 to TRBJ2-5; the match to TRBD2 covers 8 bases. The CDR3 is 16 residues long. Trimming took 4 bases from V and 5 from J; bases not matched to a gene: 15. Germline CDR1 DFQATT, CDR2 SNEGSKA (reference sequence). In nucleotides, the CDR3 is TGCAGTGCTATCCCTGAGCCGGGGGGGGCATCCGAGACCCAGTACTTC. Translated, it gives CSAIPEPGGASETQYF.

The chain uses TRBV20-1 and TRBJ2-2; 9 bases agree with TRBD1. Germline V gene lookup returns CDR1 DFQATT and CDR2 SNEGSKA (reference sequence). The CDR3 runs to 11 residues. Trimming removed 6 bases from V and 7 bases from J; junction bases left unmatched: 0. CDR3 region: CSAGQGGELFF. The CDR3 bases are TGCAGTGCGGGACAGGGCGGGGAGCTGTTTTTT.

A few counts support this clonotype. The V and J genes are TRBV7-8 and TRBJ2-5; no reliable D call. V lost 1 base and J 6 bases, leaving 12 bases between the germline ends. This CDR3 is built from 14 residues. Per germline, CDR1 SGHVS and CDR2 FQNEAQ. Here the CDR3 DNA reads TGTGCCAGCAGCTTAGGAGCCAACATACAGACCCAGTACTTC. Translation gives CASSLGANIQTQYF.

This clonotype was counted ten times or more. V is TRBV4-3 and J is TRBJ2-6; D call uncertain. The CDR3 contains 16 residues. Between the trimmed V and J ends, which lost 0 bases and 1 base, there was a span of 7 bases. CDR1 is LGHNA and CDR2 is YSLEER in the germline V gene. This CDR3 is CASSQDHRSGANVLTF. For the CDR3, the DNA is TGCGCCAGCAGCCAAGATCACCGTTCTGGGGCCAACGTCCTGACTTTC.

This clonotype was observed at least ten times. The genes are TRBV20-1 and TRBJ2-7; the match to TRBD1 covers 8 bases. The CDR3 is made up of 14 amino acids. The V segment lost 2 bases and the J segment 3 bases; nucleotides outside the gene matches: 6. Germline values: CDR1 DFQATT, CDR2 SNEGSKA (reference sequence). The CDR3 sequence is CSARSRDRIYEQYF. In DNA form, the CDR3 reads TGCAGTGCTAGATCCCGGGACAGGATCTACGAGCAGTACTTC.

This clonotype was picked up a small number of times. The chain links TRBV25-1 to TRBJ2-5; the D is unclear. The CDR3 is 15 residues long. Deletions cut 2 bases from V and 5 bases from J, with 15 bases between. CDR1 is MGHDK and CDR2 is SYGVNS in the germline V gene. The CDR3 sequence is CASSEPGPTGETQYF. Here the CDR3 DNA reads TGTGCCAGCAGTGAACCCGGGCCCACTGGGGAGACCCAGTACTTC.

Here the CDR3 DNA reads TGTGCCTGGAGTGCGGGGACAGCGAATCAGCCCCAGCATTTT. Its translation: CAWSAGTANQPQHF. The chain joins TRBV30 to TRBJ1-5; TRBD1 agrees at 7 bases. With 1 base clipped from V and 4 bases from J, the junction kept 4 bases outside the gene matches. From germline, CDR1 is GTSNPN and CDR2 SVGIG (reference sequence). CDR3 size: 14 residues.